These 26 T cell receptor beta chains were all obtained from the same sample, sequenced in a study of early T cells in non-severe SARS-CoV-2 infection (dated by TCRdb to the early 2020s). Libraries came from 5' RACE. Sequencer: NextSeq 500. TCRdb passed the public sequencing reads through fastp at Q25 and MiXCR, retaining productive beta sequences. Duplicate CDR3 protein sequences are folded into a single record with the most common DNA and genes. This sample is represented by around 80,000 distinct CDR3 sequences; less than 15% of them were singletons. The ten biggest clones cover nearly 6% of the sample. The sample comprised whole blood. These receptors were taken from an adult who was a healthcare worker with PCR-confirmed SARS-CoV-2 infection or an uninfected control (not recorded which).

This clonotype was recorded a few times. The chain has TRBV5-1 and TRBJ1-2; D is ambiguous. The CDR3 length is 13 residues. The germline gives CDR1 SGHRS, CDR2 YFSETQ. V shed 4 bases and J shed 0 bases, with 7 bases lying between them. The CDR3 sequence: CASSVSPNYGYTF. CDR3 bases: TGCGCCAGCAGCGTTAGTCCTAACTATGGCTACACCTTC.

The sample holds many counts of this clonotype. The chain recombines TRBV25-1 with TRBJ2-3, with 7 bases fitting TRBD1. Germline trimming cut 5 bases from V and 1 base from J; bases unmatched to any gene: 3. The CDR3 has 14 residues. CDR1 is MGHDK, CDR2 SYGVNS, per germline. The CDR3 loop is CASSRQGGTDTQYF. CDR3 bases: TGTGCCAGCAGTCGTCAGGGGGGCACAGATACGCAGTATTTT.

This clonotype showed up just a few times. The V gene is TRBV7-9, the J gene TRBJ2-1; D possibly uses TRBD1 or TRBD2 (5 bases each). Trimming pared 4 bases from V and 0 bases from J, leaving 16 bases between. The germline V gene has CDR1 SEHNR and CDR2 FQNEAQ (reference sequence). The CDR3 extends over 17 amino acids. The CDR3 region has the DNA TGTGCCAGCAGCTCGCCTAGGGACCGGAGCTCCTACAATGAGCAGTTCTTC. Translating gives CASSSPRDRSSYNEQFF.

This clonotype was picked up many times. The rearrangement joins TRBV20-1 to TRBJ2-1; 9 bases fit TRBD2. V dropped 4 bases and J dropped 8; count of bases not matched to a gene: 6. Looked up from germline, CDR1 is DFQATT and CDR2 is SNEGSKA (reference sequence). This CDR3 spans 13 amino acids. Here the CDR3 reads CSAKGLAGYEQFF. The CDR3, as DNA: TGCAGTGCTAAAGGCCTAGCGGGATATGAGCAGTTCTTC.

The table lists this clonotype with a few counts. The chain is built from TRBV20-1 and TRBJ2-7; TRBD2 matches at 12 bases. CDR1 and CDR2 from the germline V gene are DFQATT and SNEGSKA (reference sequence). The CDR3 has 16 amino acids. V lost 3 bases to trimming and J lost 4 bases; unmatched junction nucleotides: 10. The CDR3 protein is CSASPSRLAGDYEQYF. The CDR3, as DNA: TGCAGTGCTAGCCCCTCCAGACTAGCGGGGGATTACGAGCAGTACTTC.

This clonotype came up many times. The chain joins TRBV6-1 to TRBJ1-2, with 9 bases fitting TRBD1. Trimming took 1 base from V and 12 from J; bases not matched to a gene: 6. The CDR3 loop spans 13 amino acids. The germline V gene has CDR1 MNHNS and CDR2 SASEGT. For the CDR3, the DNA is TGTGCCAGCAGTGAAGAGGGGGACAGGGAGGACACCTTC. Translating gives CASSEEGDREDTF.

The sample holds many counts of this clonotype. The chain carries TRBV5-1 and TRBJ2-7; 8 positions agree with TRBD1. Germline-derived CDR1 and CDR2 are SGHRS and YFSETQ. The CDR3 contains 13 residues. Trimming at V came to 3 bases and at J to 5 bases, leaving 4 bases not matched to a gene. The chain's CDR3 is CASSSPDRDEQYF. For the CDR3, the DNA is TGCGCCAGCAGCTCGCCGGACAGGGACGAGCAGTACTTC.

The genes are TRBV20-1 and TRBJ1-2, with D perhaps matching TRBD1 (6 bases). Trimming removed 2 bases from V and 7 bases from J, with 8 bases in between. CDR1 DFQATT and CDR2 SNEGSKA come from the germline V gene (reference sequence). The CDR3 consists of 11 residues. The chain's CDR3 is CSARKQGGYTF. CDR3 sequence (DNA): TGCAGTGCTAGAAAACAGGGTGGCTACACCTTC.

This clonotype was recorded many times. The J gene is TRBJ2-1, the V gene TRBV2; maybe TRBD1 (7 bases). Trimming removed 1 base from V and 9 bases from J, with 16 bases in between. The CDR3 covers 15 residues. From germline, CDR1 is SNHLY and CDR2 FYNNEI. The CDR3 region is CASSEEAGGRSEQFF. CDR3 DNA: TGTGCCAGCAGTGAAGAGGCAGGGGGGAGAAGTGAGCAGTTCTTC.

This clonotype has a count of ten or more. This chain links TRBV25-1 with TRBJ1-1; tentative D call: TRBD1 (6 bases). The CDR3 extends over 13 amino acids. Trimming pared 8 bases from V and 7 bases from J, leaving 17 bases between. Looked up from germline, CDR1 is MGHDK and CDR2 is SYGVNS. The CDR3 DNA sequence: TGTGCCAGCGAGATGGGGCAGGGGAATGAAGCTTTCTTT. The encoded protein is CASEMGQGNEAFF.

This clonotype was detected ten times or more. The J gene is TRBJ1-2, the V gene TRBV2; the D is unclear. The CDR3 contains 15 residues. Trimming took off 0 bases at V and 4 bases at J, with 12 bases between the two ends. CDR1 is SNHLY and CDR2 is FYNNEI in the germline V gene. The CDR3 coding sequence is TGTGCCAGCAGTGAAGCGCTTCGGGGAAGCTATGGCTACACCTTC. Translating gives CASSEALRGSYGYTF.

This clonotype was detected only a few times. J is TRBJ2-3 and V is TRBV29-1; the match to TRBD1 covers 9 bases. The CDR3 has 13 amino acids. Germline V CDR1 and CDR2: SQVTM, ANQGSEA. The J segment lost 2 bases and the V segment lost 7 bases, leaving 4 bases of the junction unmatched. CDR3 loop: CSGGTGITDTQYF. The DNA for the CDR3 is TGCAGCGGAGGGACAGGGATCACAGATACGCAGTATTTT.

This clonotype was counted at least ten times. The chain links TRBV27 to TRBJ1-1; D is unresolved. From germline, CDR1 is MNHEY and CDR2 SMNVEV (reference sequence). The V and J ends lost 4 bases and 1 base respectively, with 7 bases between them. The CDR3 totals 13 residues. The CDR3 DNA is TGTGCCAGCAGTTCTCGTCCGAACACTGAAGCTTTCTTT. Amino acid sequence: CASSSRPNTEAFF.

The CDR3 DNA reads TGTGCCAGCAGCCCAAGAGCAGGGACACGCAATGAGCAGTTCTTC. As protein: CASSPRAGTRNEQFF. This chain connects TRBV5-5 to TRBJ2-1, with D perhaps TRBD1 (6 bases). The CDR3 length is 15 residues. CDR1 and CDR2 from the germline V gene are SGHKS and YYEKEE (reference sequence). The V end lost 4 bases, the J end lost 6 bases, and 17 bases lay between the germline ends.

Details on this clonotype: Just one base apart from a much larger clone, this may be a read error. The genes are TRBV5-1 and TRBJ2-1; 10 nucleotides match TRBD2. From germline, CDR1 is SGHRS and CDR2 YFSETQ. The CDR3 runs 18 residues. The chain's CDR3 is CVSSLPSGGRSSYNEQFF. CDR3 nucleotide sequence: TGCGTCAGCAGCTTGCCTAGCGGGGGCCGTAGCTCCTACAATGAGCAGTTCTTC.

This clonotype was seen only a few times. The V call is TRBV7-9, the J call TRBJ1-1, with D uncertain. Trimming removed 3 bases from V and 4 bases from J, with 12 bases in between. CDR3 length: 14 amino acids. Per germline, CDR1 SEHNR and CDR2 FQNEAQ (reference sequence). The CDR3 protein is CASSFGQASTEAFF. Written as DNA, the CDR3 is TGTGCCAGCAGCTTCGGGCAGGCTAGCACTGAAGCTTTCTTT.

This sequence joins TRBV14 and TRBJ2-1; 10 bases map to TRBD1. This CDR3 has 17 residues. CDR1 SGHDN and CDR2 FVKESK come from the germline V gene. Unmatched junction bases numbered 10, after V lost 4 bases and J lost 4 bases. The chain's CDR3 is CASSPPVGTGEYNEQFF. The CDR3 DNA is TGTGCCAGCAGCCCACCTGTTGGGACAGGGGAGTACAATGAGCAGTTCTTC. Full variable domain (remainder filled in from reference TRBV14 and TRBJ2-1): EAGVTQFPSHSVIEKGQTVTLRCDPISGHDNLYWYRRVMGKEIKFLLHFVKESKQDESGMPNNRFLAERTGGTYSTLKVQPAELEDSGVYFCASSPPVGTGEYNEQFFGPGTRLTVL.

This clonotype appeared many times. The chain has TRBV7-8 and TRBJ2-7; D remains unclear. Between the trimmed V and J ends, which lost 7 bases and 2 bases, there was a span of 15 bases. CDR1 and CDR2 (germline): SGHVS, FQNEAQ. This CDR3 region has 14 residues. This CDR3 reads CASTPFSGTYEQYF. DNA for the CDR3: TGTGCCAGCACCCCTTTTTCAGGTACCTACGAGCAGTACTTC.

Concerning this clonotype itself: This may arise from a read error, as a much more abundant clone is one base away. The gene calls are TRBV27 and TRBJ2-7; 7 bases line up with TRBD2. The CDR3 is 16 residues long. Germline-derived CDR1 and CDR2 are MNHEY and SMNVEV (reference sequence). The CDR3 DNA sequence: TGTGCCAGCGGTCCCGGTGGGAGCGGGGCAACCTACGAGCAGTGCTTC. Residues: CASGPGGSGATYEQCF.

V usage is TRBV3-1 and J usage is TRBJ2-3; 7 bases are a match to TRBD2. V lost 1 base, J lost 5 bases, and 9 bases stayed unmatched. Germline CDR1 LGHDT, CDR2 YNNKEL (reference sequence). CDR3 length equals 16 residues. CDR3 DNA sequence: TGTGCCAGCAGCCAAGGAGGCGGCGGGAGAAGAGATACGCAGTATTTT. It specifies CASSQGGGGRRDTQYF.

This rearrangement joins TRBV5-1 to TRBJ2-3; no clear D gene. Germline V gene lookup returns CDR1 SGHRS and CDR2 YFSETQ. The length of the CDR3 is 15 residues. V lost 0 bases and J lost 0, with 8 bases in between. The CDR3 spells CASSLAPQSTDTQYF. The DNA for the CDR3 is TGCGCCAGCAGCTTGGCCCCTCAGAGCACAGATACGCAGTATTTT. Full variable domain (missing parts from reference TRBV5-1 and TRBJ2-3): KAGVTQTPRYLIKTRGQQVTLSCSPISGHRSVSWYQQTPGQGLQFLFEYFSETQRNKGNFPGRFSGRQFSNSRSEMNVSTLELGDSALYLCASSLAPQSTDTQYFGPGTRLTVL.

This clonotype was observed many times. Here the CDR3 reads CSARGEGPAYF. The CDR3 bases are TGCAGTGCCCGGGGGGAGGGACCGGCGTACTTC. The chain recombines TRBV20-1 with TRBJ2-7; 7 bases line up with TRBD2. This CDR3 has 11 residues. The trim removed 6 bases at V and 12 bases at J, leaving 11 bases unmatched. Germline lookup yields CDR1 DFQATT and CDR2 SNEGSKA (reference sequence).

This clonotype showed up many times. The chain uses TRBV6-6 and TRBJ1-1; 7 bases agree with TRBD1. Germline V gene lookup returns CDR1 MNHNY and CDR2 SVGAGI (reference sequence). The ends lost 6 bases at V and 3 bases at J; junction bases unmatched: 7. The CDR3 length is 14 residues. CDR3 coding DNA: TGTGCCAGCAGCCCATTTACAGGGGACACTGAAGCTTTCTTT. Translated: CASSPFTGDTEAFF.

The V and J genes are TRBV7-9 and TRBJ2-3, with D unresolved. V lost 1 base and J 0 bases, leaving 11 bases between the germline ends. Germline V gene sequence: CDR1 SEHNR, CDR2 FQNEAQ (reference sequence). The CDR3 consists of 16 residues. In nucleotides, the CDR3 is TGTGCCAGCAGCTTAGGAGCCGCCGGGAGCACAGATACGCAGTATTTT. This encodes CASSLGAAGSTDTQYF.

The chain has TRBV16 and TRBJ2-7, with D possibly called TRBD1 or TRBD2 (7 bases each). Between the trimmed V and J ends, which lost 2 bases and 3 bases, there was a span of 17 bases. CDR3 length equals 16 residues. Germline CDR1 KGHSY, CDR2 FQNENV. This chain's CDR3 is CASSQQGGDRIYEQYF. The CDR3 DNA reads TGTGCCAGCAGCCAACAAGGGGGGGACAGAATCTACGAGCAGTACTTC.

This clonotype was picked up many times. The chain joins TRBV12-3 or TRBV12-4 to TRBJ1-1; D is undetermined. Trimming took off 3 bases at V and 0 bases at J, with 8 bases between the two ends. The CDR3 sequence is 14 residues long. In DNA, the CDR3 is TGTGCCAGCAGTTTCTTCATTATGAACACTGAAGCTTTCTTT. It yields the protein CASSFFIMNTEAFF.